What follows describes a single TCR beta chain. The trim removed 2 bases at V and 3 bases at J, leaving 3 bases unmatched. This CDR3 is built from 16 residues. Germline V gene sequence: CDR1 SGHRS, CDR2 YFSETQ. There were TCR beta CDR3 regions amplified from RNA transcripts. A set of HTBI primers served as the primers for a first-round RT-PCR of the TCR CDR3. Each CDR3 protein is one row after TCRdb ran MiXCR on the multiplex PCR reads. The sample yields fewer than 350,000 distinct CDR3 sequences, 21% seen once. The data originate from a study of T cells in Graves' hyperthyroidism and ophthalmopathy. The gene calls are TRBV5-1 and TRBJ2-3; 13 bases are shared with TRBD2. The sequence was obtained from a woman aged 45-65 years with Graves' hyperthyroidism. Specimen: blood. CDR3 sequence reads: CASSFRLAGGTDTQYF. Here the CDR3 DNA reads TGCGCCAGCAGCTTTAGACTAGCGGGGGGAACAGATACGCAGTATTTT.